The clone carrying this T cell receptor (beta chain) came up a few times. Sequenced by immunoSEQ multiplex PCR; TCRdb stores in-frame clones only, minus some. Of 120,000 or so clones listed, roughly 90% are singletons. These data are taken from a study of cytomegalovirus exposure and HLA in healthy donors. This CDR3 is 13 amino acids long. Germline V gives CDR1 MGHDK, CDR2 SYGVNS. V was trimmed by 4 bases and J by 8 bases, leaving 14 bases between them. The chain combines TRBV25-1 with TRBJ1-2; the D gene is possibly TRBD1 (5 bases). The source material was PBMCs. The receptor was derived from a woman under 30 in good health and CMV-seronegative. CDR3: CASSARGTDGYTF. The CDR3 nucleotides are TGTGCCAGCAGTGCACGGGGGACCGACGGCTACACCTTC.